This TCR beta chain was observed in a study of T cell responses to AZD1222 COVID-19 vaccine. At the level of the study: Combined were second doses at about 4 or about 12 weeks.

Study conclusions and caveats: Among the donors, most were white British and more were female, and clonal diversity was possibly underestimated. Researchers took repertoire samples only after the peak T cell response had come. Spike-specific TCR breadth and depth rose after two AZD1222 doses.

The CDR3 extends over 14 amino acids. V was shortened by 5 bases and J by 2 bases, with 12 bases between the two germline ends. Germline CDR1 reads SGHTA; CDR2 reads FQGNSA. Generated by immunoSEQ multiplex PCR, the TCRdb table keeps only in-frame clones and is missing some. The table records some 130,000 clones, around 90% of them present only once. About this clone itself: Its antigen is not identified.

This TCR came from an adult in good health. The source material was peripheral blood, sampled on day 0 of AZD1222 vaccination. The chain recombines TRBV7-2 with TRBJ1-2, with no clear D. The CDR3 bases are TGTGCCAGCAGCCCCGGCCCGGAGAACTATGGCTACACCTTC. Its translation is CASSPGPENYGYTF. The full variable domain, completed using reference TRBV7-2 and TRBJ1-2, is GAGVSQSPSNKVTEKGKDVELRCDPISGHTALYWYRQSLGQGLEFLIYFQGNSAPDKSGLPSDRFSAERTGGSVSTLTIQRTQQEDSAVYLCASSPGPENYGYTFGSGTRLTVV.